This TCR beta chain is drawn from a study of control samples from healthy donors and cancer patients. V trimming: 4 bases; J trimming: 4 bases; junction bases outside the gene matches: 8. Germline CDR1 SGHDT, CDR2 YYEEEE. This CDR3 has 16 amino acids. Profiling relied on immunoSEQ multiplex PCR, and the TCRdb table lists in-frame clones only, not all of them. Of fewer than 85,000 clones listed, over 80% are singletons. The specimen was blood. This clonotype was obtained from a woman in her sixties or seventies in good health. The chain has TRBV5-6 and TRBJ1-6; TRBD1 aligns across 7 bases. CDR3 sequence: CASSTGTAAYNSPLHF. The CDR3 DNA is TGTGCCAGCAGCACTGGGACAGCGGCTTATAATTCACCCCTCCACTTT.